This T cell receptor beta chain was found in a study of CD4 and CD8 cells across lung adenocarcinoma regions. Via MiXCR, TCRdb re-called the PCR reads, giving one row per CDR3 protein. The repertoire includes 10,000 to 15,000 distinct CDR3 sequences, about 50% of them detected once, and roughly 34% sits in the top ten. This CDR3 region has 13 residues. Germline assignment: CDR1 MNHNS and CDR2 SASEGT. Localized lung adenocarcinoma, a non-small cell lung cancer, affected the donors. J is TRBJ2-3 and V is TRBV6-1; D is unclear. The J call may be incorrect, as the DNA end agrees better with TRBJ2-5. This TCR was recovered from a female donor with lung adenocarcinoma. The CD4 and CD8 labels of this study may be unreliable. Sequencing used CD8+ T cells from the margin of a lung tumor. The CDR3 bases are TGTGCCAGCAGTGAAGGTCCCGGTGGGACCCAGTACTTC. Protein sequence: CASSEGPGGTQYF.